The T cell receptor (beta chain) under discussion was sequenced for a study of T-cell memory formation after mild COVID-19. Findings and limits, study-wide: Prior to infection, memory already included some responding clones, suggesting cross-reactive memory joined.

As for this clonotype: Its antigen is unknown.

CDR3 length equals 18 residues. V gave up 0 bases and J gave up 4 bases; unmatched junction bases: 8. The V gene's germline CDR1 is SGHAT and CDR2 FQNNGV. MiXCR, run by TCRdb on the 5' RACE reads, gives a single entry per CDR3 protein. The sample has a few hundred thousand distinct CDR3 sequences, approximately 10% seen once. The origin of this receptor is a man between 18 and 29 years old who had mild COVID-19 (a few samples of this study predate the infection). Cell type and time point are not known. Sequencing used PBMCs or a T cell subset sorted from them (not recorded which). The chain recombines TRBV11-2 with TRBJ2-2; 10 nucleotides match TRBD1. Here the CDR3 reads CASSLDRGWTGGTGELFF. The CDR3, as DNA: TGTGCCAGCAGCTTAGATCGAGGGTGGACAGGGGGCACCGGGGAGCTGTTTTTT. Combining the CDR3 with reference TRBV11-2 and TRBJ2-2 gives the whole variable domain EAGVAQSPRYKIIEKRQSVAFWCNPISGHATLYWYQQILGQGPKLLIQFQNNGVVDDSQLPKDRFSAERLKGVDSTLKIQPAKLEDSAVYLCASSLDRGWTGGTGELFFGEGSRLTVL.